This T cell receptor beta chain was profiled in a study of blood T cell repertoires in COVID-19 (dated by TCRdb to the early 2020s). Background for the entire study: Collaborator samples came from the United States, Italy and Spain and covered acute and convalescent phases of COVID-19. Where available, HLA class I and class II types were obtained from metadata supplied by the sample provider rather than from assay-based typing. Deeply sampled blood TCRbeta repertoires from subjects exposed to, actively infected with, or recovered from COVID-19 were included in the dataset. Samples came from the ongoing ImmuneRACE study (first 160 participants) plus 1,254 subjects from 6 global collaborators. The repertoires were released in a freely available public database meant as a resource for research on the immune response to SARS-CoV-2. The prospective study material was composed of cDNA or gDNA derived from T cells, B-cell-depleted T cells, or PBMCs. A de-identified subject ID, COVID-19 status, age in years and sex were almost always included in the sample metadata.

Enrolling through a virtual design, the prospective study's participants ranged in age from about 18 to 100 years and lived across 24 United States geographic areas. In the prospective study, participants were assigned to cohorts based on the clinical history participants reported in a screening survey and a study questionnaire. For ImmuneRACE Cohort 3, a participant was defined as recovered based on two consecutive negative NP/OP PCR tests, clearance by a healthcare professional, or resolution of symptoms. In the prospective study, mobile phlebotomists collected whole blood, serum and a nasopharyngeal or oropharyngeal swab from each participant. Prospective study participants could optionally give additional blood draws and questionnaires over a roughly 2-month period. Prospective study blood samples were shipped either frozen or at room temperature before DNA extraction. TCRbeta CDR3 regions were amplified from genomic DNA by means of the immunoSEQ Assay, a bias-controlled multiplex PCR. The authors' analysis ran thus. Nucleated cell counts per sample were estimated from amplification of reference gene primers within the assay. Sequence reads were collapsed and filtered to measure the absolute abundance of every unique TCRbeta CDR3 rearrangement. For each sample, productive Simpson clonality was calculated by taking the square root of Simpson's diversity index across productive rearrangements. Imported from immuneACCESS, the table was reduced by TCRdb to in-frame sequences with V and J called. These copies leave out some clones; in studies compared against another copy, an unresolved V gene accounts for under half, and the cause of the remainder is not known. V and J calls and clone size are as listed in that table; D and trimming were resolved from the DNA. For this sample the table gives roughly 500,000 clones, of which around 89% were detected only once. 1.8% of the sample rests with the top ten.

The germline V gene provides CDR1 SGHNT and CDR2 YENEEA. The CDR3 runs 16 residues from the cysteine to the phenylalanine. Just the 48-base CDR3 DNA is kept, in frame starting at base 1. Between the V and J ends, shortened by 5 bases and 0 bases respectively, the junction contains 11 bases. Comment on this clone: The antigen it binds to is not known. Per-base qualities were not stored, and no clone one base away is much larger.

Study-wide conclusions, independent of this receptor: Clinical and demographic metadata were provided uncurated, with the amount varying by source and participant.

The chain uses TRBV11-3 and TRBJ2-6; TRBD2 could be the D gene, as 6 bases match. Sequencing was done on a sample of PBMCs or T cells enriched from blood (not recorded which). This TCR was recovered from a woman aged 40-49 years who had recovered from COVID-19. The nucleotides are TGTGCCAGCAGCCCCGGAGGGTCCTCTGGGGCCAACGTCCTGACTTTC. Translated, this gives CASSPGGSSGANVLTF.